This TCR beta chain was captured in a study of OX40 agonist ivuxolimab in advanced cancers. The V gene's germline CDR1 is MNHEY and CDR2 SVGAGI. The V end lost 2 bases, the J end lost 1 base, and 8 bases lay between the germline ends. The CDR3 is made up of 14 amino acids. Points on this clone: Antigen specificity is unknown.

Generated by immunoSEQ multiplex PCR, the TCRdb table keeps only in-frame clones and is missing some. Of approximately 70,000 clones listed, roughly 90% are singletons. Study conclusions and caveats: Dose levels from 0.1 to 3.0 mg/kg saw CD4+ and CD8+ blood T cells expand clonally by week 6. Expanded clones were, on average, more numerous among CD8+ T cells than CD4+.

Excluded were patients having autoimmune disease history or systemic immunosuppression. Baseline was the first blood sampling point, followed by cycle 4 day 1 and cycle 7 day 1. The genes are TRBV6-5 and TRBJ2-5, with D hard to call. The input for sequencing was CD4+ or CD8+ T cells sorted from blood, taken in a trial of the OX40 agonist ivuxolimab. The sequence was collected from an adult with an advanced solid tumor such as melanoma, head and neck, liver or kidney cancer. CDR3 in DNA: TGTGCCAGCAGTTACAAGACTCCCCAAGAGACCCAGTACTTC. It translates to CASSYKTPQETQYF.